This T cell receptor beta chain was identified in a study of T cell changes during pregnancy in multiple sclerosis. V lost 4 bases and J 4 bases, leaving 14 bases between the germline ends. Germline CDR1 reads SGHVS; CDR2 reads FQNEAQ. CDR3 size: 15 residues. Assay used: immunoSEQ multiplex PCR; TCRdb lists only in-frame clones, some missing. Of about 60,000 clones listed, more than 85% are singletons. The chain joins TRBV7-8 to TRBJ1-3; a weak D match, TRBD1 (6 bases). The source of this sequence is a female donor with multiple sclerosis, enrolled in a pregnancy study. The specimen comprised peripheral blood, sampled in the first trimester of pregnancy. The CDR3 DNA reads as TGTGCCAGCAGCTATCTTGGGGGCAGCGGAAACACCATATATTTT. Protein product: CASSYLGGSGNTIYF.